This is a list of T cell receptor beta chains from one sample in a study of blood T cell repertoires in COVID-19. Method: immunoSEQ multiplex PCR; TCRdb's copy keeps in-frame clones and lacks some. The data hold some 380,000 clones, with over 65% observed a single time. The sequencing input was peripheral blood. These receptors were collected from a human donor with acute or convalescent COVID-19. The donor label of this sample is uncertain. Both conserved end residues are part of each CDR3. Each record gives: CDR3 protein, CDR3 DNA, clone size, D gene, V gene, J gene. D genes are given only for firm matches. Expanded clones get a size class; other rows say once, few or many, or leave the size out.

CASSLYKGSLYGYTF,TGTGCCAGCAGCTTATACAAAGGGAGCCTCTATGGCTACACCTTC,-,-,TRBV5-6,TRBJ1-2
CAWSYRAGGALTEAFF,TGTGCCTGGAGTTATAGGGCAGGGGGCGCGTTGACTGAAGCTTTCTTT,-,TRBD1,TRBV30,TRBJ1-1
CASSPRTANGYTF,TGTGCCAGCTCACCAAGGACTGCCAACGGCTACACCTTC,-,-,TRBV18,TRBJ1-2
CSVDRTYGYTF,TGCAGCGTTGACCGGACATATGGCTACACCTTC,-,-,TRBV29-1,TRBJ1-2
CASSPQGGLSGNTIYF,TGTGCCAGCAGTCCCCAGGGGGGTCTCTCTGGAAACACCATATATTTT,-,TRBD1,TRBV2,TRBJ1-3
CASSPETGGRTLYGYTF,TGTGCCAGCTCACCAGAGACAGGGGGCAGGACACTATATGGCTACACCTTC,-,TRBD1,TRBV18,TRBJ1-2
CASSWGVATNEKLFF,TGTGCCAGCAGCTGGGGAGTCGCAACTAATGAAAAACTGTTTTTT,-,-,TRBV5-8,TRBJ1-4
CASTTGARGRGLEQFF,TGTGCCAGCACTACTGGGGCCAGGGGGCGCGGGCTTGAGCAGTTCTTC,-,-,TRBV21-1,TRBJ2-1
CASRRLSYNEQFF,TGTGCCAGCCGGAGGTTGTCCTACAATGAGCAGTTCTTC,-,-,TRBV6-5,TRBJ2-1
CASSGFAADTEAFF,TGTGCCAGCAGTGGATTCGCGGCGGACACTGAAGCTTTCTTT,-,-,TRBV2,TRBJ1-1
CASSRTGDVGTEAFF,TGTGCCAGTAGTAGGACAGGGGACGTCGGTACTGAAGCTTTCTTT,once,TRBD1,TRBV19,TRBJ1-1
CASRRRRDGVYNEQFF,TGTGCCAGCAGAAGGCGGCGGGATGGCGTATACAATGAGCAGTTCTTC,few,-,TRBV21-1,TRBJ2-1
CASSLSGRPSRGGNEQFF,TGTGCCAGCAGTTTATCAGGTCGGCCGAGCAGGGGTGGAAATGAGCAGTTCTTC,few,-,TRBV27,TRBJ2-1
CASSEREGLGGELFF,TGTGCCAGCAGTGAGCGGGAGGGCCTCGGCGGGGAGCTGTTTTTT,-,TRBD2,TRBV2,TRBJ2-2
CASSYSTQRPTQYF,TGTGCCAGCAGTTACTCGACGCAGCGACCTACGCAGTATTTT,-,-,TRBV6-5,TRBJ2-3
CASSLRGTENTEAFF,TGCGCCAGCAGCTTGAGGGGGACCGAGAACACTGAAGCTTTCTTT,-,-,TRBV5-1,TRBJ1-1
CASSSGLQETQYF,TGCGCCAGCAGCTCGGGACTGCAAGAGACCCAGTACTTC,once,-,TRBV5-1,TRBJ2-5
CASSYDRGDTSPLHF,TGTGCCAGCAGTTACGACAGGGGAGATACTTCACCCCTCCACTTT,-,TRBD1,TRBV6-5,TRBJ1-6
CASDRSNTGELFF,TGTGCCAGCGATAGATCGAACACCGGGGAGCTGTTTTTT,-,-,TRBV9,TRBJ2-2
CASSLDWGSGELFF,TGTGCCAGCAGCTTAGATTGGGGCTCCGGGGAGCTGTTTTTT,-,-,TRBV7-9,TRBJ2-2
CASSEGGPGYGYTF,TGTGCCAGCAGTGAAGGAGGGCCCGGCTATGGCTACACCTTC,few,-,TRBV6-1,TRBJ1-2
CASSLELNNEQFF,TGTGCCAGCAGCTTGGAGCTTAATAATGAGCAGTTCTTC,once,-,TRBV5-6,TRBJ2-1
CASSWGQGYGDEQFF,TGTGCCAGCAGCTGGGGACAGGGGTATGGTGATGAGCAGTTCTTC,once,TRBD1,TRBV5-8,TRBJ2-1
CATSSLGKRDQPQHF,TGTGCCACCAGCAGTTTAGGGAAGAGGGATCAGCCCCAGCATTTT,-,-,TRBV15,TRBJ1-5
CASLALRGAEAFF,TGTGCCAGCTTGGCCCTCAGGGGAGCTGAAGCTTTCTTT,-,-,TRBV12-3/TRBV12-4,TRBJ1-1
CAVGASGSQETQYF,TGTGCGGTGGGGGCTAGCGGGAGTCAAGAGACCCAGTACTTC,-,TRBD2,TRBV7-9,TRBJ2-5
CASSFLGRGYYNEQFF,TGTGCCAGCAGCTTTTTGGGGAGAGGGTATTACAATGAGCAGTTCTTC,-,-,TRBV11-2,TRBJ2-1
CATSRDDPGIATGELFF,TGTGCCACCAGCAGAGATGATCCCGGGATTGCCACCGGGGAGCTGTTTTTT,-,-,TRBV15,TRBJ2-2
CASSLEGPAPMNYGYTF,TGTGCCAGCAGTTTAGAGGGCCCGGCCCCTATGAACTATGGCTACACCTTC,-,-,TRBV28,TRBJ1-2
CASSIISGGEQFF,TGTGCCAGCAGTATTATTAGCGGCGGTGAGCAGTTCTTC,-,-,TRBV12-3/TRBV12-4,TRBJ2-1
CASKRPAFF,TGTGCCAGCAAGCGGCCAGCTTTCTTT,-,-,TRBV9,TRBJ1-1
CAWSRDSVSEEQYF,TGTGCCTGGAGTCGGGACAGCGTGTCGGAGGAGCAGTACTTC,-,TRBD1,TRBV30,TRBJ2-7
CASRPQAVPNQPQHF,TGTGCCAGCAGACCCCAGGCCGTGCCCAATCAGCCCCAGCATTTT,-,-,TRBV2,TRBJ1-5
CASYRVAGELFF,TGTGCCAGCTACAGGGTGGCCGGGGAGCTGTTTTTT,-,-,TRBV6-5,TRBJ2-2
CASSPPLTGLAVGELFF,TGTGCCAGCTCACCGCCCCTAACGGGACTAGCGGTCGGGGAGCTGTTTTTT,once,TRBD2,TRBV18,TRBJ2-2
CASSSGTNTIYF,TGTGCCAGCAGCTCAGGGACTAACACCATATATTTT,-,-,TRBV5-4,TRBJ1-3
CASSSFGTRGGYTF,TGTGCCAGCAGTTCATTCGGGACTCGAGGTGGCTACACCTTC,-,-,TRBV27,TRBJ1-2
CASSSQLGQLNTEAFF,TGTGCCAGCAGTTCGCAATTGGGGCAGTTGAACACTGAAGCTTTCTTT,-,-,TRBV2,TRBJ1-1
CASSLDRVGNTIYF,TGCGCCAGCAGCTTGGACAGGGTGGGAAACACCATATATTTT,-,-,TRBV5-1,TRBJ1-3
CASSYTGGTNEKLFF,TGTGCCAGCAGTTACACGGGGGGGACTAATGAAAAACTGTTTTTT,-,-,TRBV6-5,TRBJ1-4
CASSSRSVSSYNEQFF,TGTGCCAGCAGCTCCCGGTCGGTGTCCTCCTACAATGAGCAGTTCTTC,-,-,TRBV7-6,TRBJ2-1
CASSLTGSYGYTF,TGCGCCAGCAGCTTGACAGGATCGTATGGCTACACCTTC,-,-,TRBV5-1,TRBJ1-2
CASSEGPGDEQFF,TGTGCCAGCAGTGAAGGCCCGGGGGATGAGCAGTTCTTC,-,-,TRBV2,TRBJ2-1
CASSLSDTEAFF,TGCGCCAGCAGCTTGTCGGACACTGAAGCTTTCTTT,-,-,TRBV5-1,TRBJ1-1
CASSLLAGGPQETQYF,TGTGCCAGCAGCCTTCTTGCGGGAGGCCCCCAAGAGACCCAGTACTTC,-,TRBD2,TRBV7-9,TRBJ2-5
CASNRGWTEAFF,TGTGCCAGTAACAGGGGATGGACTGAAGCTTTCTTT,-,TRBD1,TRBV28,TRBJ1-1
CASSLGVGTRTF,TGTGCCAGCAGCTTGGGGGTCGGGACAAGGACCTTC,-,-,TRBV7-9,TRBJ1-2
CASSLRDRGDQPQHF,TGTGCCAGCAGCTTGAGGGACAGGGGAGATCAGCCCCAGCATTTT,-,TRBD1,TRBV5-6,TRBJ1-5
CASTLGQGKTEAFF,TGTGCCAGCACCTTGGGACAGGGGAAAACTGAAGCTTTCTTT,few,TRBD1,TRBV3-1/TRBV3-2,TRBJ1-1
CASSWGTADVNTEAFF,TGCGCCAGCAGCTGGGGGACAGCAGACGTGAACACTGAAGCTTTCTTT,-,TRBD1,TRBV5-1,TRBJ1-1
CASRVTQGYEQYF,TGTGCCAGCAGAGTTACGCAGGGCTACGAGCAGTACTTC,-,-,TRBV6-5,TRBJ2-7
CASSHRQGSRETQYF,TGTGCCAGCAGTCACCGACAGGGGAGTAGGGAGACCCAGTACTTC,-,TRBD1,TRBV6-5,TRBJ2-5
CAWSVGAGAQYF,TGTGCCTGGAGTGTAGGGGCGGGGGCGCAGTATTTT,-,TRBD2,TRBV30,TRBJ2-3
CATNLQESTEAFF,TGTGCCACCAATCTACAGGAGAGCACTGAAGCTTTCTTT,-,-,TRBV2,TRBJ1-1
CASSGGRVGNQPQHF,TGTGCCAGTAGCGGCGGGCGGGTGGGCAATCAGCCCCAGCATTTT,-,-,TRBV19,TRBJ1-5